The entry that follows covers one T cell receptor beta chain sequence. Repertoires were generated with immunoSEQ multiplex PCR, while TCRdb's copy carries only in-frame clones and drops some. This table holds about 75,000 clones, 75% to 95% found once. This record belongs to a study of T cell changes during pregnancy in multiple sclerosis. V was clipped by 3 bases and J by 5 bases, with 20 bases between them. CDR3 length: 16 amino acids. CDR1 and CDR2 from the germline V gene are SGDLS and YYNGEE. The sequence was obtained from a female donor with multiple sclerosis, enrolled in a pregnancy study. This sequence joins TRBV9 and TRBJ2-5; D not resolved. The material was CD4+ T cells from peripheral blood mononuclear cells, obtained before pregnancy. CDR3 amino acids: CASSAGAGWIGETQYF. The DNA of the CDR3 is TGTGCCAGCAGCGCCGGTGCTGGCTGGATCGGGGAGACCCAGTACTTC.